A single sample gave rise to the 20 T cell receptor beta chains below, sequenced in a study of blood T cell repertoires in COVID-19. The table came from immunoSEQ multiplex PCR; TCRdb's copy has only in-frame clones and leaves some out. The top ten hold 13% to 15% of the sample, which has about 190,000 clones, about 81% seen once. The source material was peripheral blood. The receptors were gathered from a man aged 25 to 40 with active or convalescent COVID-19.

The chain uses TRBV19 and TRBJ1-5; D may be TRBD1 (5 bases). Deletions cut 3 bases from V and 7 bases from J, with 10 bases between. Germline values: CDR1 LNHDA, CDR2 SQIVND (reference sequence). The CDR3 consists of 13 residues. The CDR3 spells CASSMGLGQPQHF. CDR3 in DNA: TGTGCCAGTAGTATGGGACTGGGGCAGCCCCAGCATTTT.

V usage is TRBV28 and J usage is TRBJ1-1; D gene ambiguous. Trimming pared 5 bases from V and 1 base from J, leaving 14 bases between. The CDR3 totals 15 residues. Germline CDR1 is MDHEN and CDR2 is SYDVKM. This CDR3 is CASSPRTGKNTEAFF. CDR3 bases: TGTGCCAGCAGTCCCCGGACGGGGAAGAACACTGAAGCTTTCTTT. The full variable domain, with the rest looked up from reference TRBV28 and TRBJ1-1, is DVKVTQSSRYLVKRTGEKVFLECVQDMDHENMFWYRQDPGLGLRLIYFSYDVKMKEKGDIPEGYSVSREKKERFSLILESASTNQTSMYLCASSPRTGKNTEAFFGQGTRLTVV.

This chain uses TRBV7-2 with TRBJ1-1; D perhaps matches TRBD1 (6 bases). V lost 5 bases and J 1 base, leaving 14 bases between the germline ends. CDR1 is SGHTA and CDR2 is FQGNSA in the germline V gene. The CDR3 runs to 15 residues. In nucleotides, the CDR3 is TGTGCCAGCAGCACCGGACAGACCCGGAACACTGAAGCTTTCTTT. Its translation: CASSTGQTRNTEAFF. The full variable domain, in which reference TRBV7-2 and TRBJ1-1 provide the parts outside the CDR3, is GAGVSQSPSNKVTEKGKDVELRCDPISGHTALYWYRQSLGQGLEFLIYFQGNSAPDKSGLPSDRFSAERTGGSVSTLTIQRTQQEDSAVYLCASSTGQTRNTEAFFGQGTRLTVV.

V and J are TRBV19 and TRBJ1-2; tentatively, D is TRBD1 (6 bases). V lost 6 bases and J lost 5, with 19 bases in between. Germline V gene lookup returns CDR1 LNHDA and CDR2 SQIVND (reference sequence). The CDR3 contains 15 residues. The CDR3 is CASSPSHRAEYGYTF. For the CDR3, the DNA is TGTGCCAGTAGCCCCAGCCACAGGGCGGAGTATGGCTACACCTTC.

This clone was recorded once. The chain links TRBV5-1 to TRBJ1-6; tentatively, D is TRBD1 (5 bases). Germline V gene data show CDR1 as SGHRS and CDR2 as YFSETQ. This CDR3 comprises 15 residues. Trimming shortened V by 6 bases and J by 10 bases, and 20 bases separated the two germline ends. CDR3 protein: CASNLAPGEGSPLHF. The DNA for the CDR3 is TGCGCCAGCAATCTGGCCCCGGGAGAGGGGTCACCCCTCCACTTT.

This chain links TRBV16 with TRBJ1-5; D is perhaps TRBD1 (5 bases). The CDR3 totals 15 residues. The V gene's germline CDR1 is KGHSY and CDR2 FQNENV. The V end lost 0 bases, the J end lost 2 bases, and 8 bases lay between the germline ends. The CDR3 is CASSQSSGGNQPQHF. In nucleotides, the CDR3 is TGTGCCAGCAGCCAATCATCGGGGGGCAATCAGCCCCAGCATTTT.

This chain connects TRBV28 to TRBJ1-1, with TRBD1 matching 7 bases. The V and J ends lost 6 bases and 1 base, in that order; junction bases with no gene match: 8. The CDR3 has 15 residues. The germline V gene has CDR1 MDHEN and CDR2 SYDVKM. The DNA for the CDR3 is TGTGCCAGCAGACAGGAGGGACAGTCGAACACTGAAGCTTTCTTT. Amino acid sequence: CASRQEGQSNTEAFF.

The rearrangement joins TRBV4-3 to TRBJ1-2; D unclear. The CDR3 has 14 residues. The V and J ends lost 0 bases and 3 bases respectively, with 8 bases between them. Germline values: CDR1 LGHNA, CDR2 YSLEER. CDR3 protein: CASSQDSRDYGYTF. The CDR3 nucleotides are TGCGCCAGCAGCCAAGATTCGCGAGACTATGGCTACACCTTC.

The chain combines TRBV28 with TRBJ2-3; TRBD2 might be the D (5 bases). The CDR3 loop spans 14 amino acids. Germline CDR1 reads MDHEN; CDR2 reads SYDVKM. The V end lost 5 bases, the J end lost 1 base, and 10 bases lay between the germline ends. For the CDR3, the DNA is TGTGCCAGCAGTCCCCGGGGAGGCACAGATACGCAGTATTTT. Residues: CASSPRGGTDTQYF.

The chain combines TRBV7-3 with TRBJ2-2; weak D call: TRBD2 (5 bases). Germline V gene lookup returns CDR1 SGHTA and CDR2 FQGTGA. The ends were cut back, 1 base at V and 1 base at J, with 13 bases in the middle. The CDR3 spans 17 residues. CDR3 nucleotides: TGTGCCAGCAGCTTAAGGGGTGCGGGCCTGAACACCGGGGAGCTGTTTTTT. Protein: CASSLRGAGLNTGELFF.

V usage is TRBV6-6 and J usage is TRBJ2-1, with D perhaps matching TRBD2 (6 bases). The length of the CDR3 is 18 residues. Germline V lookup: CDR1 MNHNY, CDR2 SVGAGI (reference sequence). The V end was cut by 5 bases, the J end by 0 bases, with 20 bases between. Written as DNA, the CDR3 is TGTGCCAGCAGTCCCCTCTTTTGGAGGGAGGACTCCTACAATGAGCAGTTCTTC. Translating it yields CASSPLFWREDSYNEQFF.

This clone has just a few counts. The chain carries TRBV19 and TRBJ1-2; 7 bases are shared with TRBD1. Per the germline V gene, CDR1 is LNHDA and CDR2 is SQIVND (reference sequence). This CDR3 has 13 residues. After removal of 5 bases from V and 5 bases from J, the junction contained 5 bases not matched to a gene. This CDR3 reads CASSPPDRYGYTF. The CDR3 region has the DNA TGTGCCAGTAGTCCACCGGACAGGTATGGCTACACCTTC.

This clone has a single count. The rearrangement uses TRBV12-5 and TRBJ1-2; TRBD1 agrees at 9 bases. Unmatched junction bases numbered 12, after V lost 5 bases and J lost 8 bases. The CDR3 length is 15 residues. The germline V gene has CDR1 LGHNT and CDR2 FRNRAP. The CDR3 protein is CASGTGQGPPRGYTF. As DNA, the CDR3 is TGTGCTAGTGGTACAGGACAGGGGCCGCCGAGAGGCTACACCTTC.

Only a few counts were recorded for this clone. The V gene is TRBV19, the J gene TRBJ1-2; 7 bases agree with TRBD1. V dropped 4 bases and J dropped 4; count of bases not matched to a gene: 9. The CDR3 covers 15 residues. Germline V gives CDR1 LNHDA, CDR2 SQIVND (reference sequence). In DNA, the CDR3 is TGTGCCAGTAGTACGGACAGGTCGACCTTCTATGGCTACACCTTC. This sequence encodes CASSTDRSTFYGYTF.

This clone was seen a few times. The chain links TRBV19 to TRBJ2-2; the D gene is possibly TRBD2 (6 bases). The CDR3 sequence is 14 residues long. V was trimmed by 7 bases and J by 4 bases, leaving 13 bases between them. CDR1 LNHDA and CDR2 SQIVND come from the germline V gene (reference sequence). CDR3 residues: CASKEGIATGELFF. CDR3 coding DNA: TGTGCCAGTAAGGAGGGTATTGCCACCGGGGAGCTGTTTTTT.

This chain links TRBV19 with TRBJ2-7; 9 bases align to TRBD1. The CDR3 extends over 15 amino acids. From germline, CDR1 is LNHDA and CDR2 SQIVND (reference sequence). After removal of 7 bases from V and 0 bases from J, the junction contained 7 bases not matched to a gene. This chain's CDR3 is CASNEQGAPSYEQYF. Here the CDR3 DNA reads TGTGCCAGTAACGAACAGGGGGCCCCCTCCTACGAGCAGTACTTC.

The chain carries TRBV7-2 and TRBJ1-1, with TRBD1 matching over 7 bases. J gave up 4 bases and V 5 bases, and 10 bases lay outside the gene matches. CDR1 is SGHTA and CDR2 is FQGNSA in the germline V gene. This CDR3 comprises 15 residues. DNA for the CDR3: TGTGCCAGCAGCCAGAGACAGGGAAGGGTCACTGAAGCTTTCTTT. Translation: CASSQRQGRVTEAFF.

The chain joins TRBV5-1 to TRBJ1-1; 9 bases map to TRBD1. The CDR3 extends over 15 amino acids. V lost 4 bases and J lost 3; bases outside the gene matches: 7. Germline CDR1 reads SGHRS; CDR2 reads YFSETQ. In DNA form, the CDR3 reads TGCGCCAGCAGCGGTGGGACAGGGTTCGACACTGAAGCTTTCTTT. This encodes CASSGGTGFDTEAFF.

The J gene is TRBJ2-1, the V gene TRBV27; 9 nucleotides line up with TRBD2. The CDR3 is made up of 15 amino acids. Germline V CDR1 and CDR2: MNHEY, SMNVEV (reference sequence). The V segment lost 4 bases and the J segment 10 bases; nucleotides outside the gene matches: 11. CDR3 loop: CASSSGIGGGAEQFF. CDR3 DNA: TGTGCCAGCAGTTCCGGTATAGGCGGGGGGGCCGAGCAGTTCTTC.

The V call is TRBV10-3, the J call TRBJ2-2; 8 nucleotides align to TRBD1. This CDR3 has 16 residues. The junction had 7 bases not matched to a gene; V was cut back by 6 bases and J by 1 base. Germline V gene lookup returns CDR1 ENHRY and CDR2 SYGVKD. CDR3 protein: CAIRRHGTGNTGELFF. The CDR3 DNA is TGTGCCATCAGACGCCATGGGACAGGGAACACCGGGGAGCTGTTTTTT.